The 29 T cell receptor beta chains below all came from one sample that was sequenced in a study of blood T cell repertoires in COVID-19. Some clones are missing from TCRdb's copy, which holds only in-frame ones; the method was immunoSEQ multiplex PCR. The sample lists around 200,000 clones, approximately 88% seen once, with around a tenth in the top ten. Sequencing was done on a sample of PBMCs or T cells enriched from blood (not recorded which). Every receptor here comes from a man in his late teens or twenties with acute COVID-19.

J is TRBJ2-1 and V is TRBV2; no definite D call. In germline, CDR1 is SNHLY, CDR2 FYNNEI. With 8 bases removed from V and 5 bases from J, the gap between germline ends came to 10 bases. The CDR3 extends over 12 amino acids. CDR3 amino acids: CASVSRDNEQFF. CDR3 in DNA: TGTGCCAGCGTTAGCCGAGACAATGAGCAGTTCTTC.

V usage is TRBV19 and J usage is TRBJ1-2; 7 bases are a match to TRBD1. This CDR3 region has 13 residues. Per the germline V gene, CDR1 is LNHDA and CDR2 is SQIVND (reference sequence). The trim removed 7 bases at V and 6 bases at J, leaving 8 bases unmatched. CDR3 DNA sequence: TGTGCCAGTACAAACAGGGGATCAGATGGCTACACCTTC. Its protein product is CASTNRGSDGYTF.

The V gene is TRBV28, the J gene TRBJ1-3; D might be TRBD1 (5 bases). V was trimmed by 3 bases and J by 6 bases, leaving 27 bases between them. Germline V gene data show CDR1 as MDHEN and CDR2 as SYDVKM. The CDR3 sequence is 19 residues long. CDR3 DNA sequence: TGTGCCAGCAGTTTTGGTTATGCCGGGGGTTTGATCTCTATAAACACCATATATTTT. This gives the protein CASSFGYAGGLISINTIYF.

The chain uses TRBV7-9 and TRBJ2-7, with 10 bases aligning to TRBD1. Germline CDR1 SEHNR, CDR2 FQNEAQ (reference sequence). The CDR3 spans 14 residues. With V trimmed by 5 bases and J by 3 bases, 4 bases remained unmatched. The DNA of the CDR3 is TGTGCCAGCAGCGCCGGACAGGGGGACTACGAGCAGTACTTC. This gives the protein CASSAGQGDYEQYF.

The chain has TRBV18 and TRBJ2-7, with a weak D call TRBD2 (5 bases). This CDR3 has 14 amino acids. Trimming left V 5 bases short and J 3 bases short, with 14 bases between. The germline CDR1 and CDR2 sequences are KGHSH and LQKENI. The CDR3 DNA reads TGTGCCAGCTCATCGGATGTGCGGGTCTACGAGCAGTACTTC. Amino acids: CASSSDVRVYEQYF.

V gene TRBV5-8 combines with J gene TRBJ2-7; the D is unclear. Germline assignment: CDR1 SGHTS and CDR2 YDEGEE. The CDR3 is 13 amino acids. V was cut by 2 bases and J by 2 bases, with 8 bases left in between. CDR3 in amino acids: CASSFLEAYEQYF. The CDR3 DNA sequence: TGTGCCAGCAGCTTTTTAGAAGCCTACGAGCAGTACTTC.

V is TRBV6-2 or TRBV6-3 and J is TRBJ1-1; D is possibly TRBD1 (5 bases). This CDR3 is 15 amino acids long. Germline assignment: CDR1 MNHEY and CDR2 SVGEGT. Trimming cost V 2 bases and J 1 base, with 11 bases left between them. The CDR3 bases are TGTGCCAGCAGTTACGCAGGGTCGTGGAACACTGAAGCTTTCTTT. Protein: CASSYAGSWNTEAFF.

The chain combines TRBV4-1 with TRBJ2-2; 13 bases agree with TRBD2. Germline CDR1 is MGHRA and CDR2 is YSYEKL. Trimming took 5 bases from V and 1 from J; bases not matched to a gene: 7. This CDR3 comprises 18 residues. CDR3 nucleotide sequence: TGCGCCAGCAGCTTTGGACTAGCGGGAGTAGGGAACACCGGGGAGCTGTTTTTT. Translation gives CASSFGLAGVGNTGELFF.

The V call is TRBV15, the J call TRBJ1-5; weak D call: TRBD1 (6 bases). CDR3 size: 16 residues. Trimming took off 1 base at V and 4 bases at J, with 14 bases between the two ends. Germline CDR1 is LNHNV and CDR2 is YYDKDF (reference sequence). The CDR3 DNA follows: TGTGCCACCAGCAGAGGGAGTCAGGGGCGGAATCAGCCCCAGCATTTT. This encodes CATSRGSQGRNQPQHF.

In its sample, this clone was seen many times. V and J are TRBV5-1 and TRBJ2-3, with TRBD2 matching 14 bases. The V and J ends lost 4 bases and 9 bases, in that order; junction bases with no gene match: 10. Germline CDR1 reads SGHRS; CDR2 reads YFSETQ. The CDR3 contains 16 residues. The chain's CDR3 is CASSLTGTSGSETQYF. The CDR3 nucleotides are TGCGCCAGCAGCCTGACAGGGACTAGCGGGAGTGAAACGCAGTATTTT.

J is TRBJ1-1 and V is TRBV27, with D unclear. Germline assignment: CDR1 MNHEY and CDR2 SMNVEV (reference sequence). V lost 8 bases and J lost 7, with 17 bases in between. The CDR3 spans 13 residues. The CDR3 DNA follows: TGTGCCAGCTCCTCCAACCCGACGGGTGAAGCTTTCTTT. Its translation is CASSSNPTGEAFF.

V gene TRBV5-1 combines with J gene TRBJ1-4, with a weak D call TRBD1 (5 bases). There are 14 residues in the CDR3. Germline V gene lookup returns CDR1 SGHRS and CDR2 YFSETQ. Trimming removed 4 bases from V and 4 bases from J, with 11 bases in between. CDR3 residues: CASSMTEINEKLFF. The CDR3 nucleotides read TGCGCCAGCAGCATGACAGAAATTAATGAAAAACTGTTTTTT.

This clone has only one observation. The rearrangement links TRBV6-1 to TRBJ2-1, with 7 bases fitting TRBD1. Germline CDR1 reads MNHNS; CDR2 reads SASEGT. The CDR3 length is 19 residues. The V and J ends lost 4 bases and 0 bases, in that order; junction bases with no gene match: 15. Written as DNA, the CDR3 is TGTGCCAGCAGTGCAGGGGGTGTTACGCAGGGGAGCTCCTACAATGAGCAGTTCTTC. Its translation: CASSAGGVTQGSSYNEQFF.

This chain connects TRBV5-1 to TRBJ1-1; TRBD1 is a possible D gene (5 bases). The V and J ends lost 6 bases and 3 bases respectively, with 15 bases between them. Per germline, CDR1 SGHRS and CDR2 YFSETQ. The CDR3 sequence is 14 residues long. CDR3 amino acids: CASNELPGDTEAFF. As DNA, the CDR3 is TGCGCCAGCAATGAACTCCCGGGGGACACTGAAGCTTTCTTT.

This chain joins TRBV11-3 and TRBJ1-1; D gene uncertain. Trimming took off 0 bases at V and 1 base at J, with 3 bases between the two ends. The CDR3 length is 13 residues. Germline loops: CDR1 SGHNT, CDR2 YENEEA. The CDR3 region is CASSLDSNTEAFF. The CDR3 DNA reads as TGTGCCAGCAGCTTAGACTCGAACACTGAAGCTTTCTTT.

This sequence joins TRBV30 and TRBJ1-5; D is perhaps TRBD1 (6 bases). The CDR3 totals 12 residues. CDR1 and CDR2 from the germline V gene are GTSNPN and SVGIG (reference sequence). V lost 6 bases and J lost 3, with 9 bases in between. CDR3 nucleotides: TGTGCCTGTGACAGGTCCAATCAGCCCCAGCATTTT. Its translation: CACDRSNQPQHF.

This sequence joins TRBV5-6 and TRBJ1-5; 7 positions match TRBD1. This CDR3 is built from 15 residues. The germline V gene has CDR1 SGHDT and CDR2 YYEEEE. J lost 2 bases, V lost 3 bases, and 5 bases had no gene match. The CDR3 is CASSSGTEGNQPQHF. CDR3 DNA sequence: TGTGCCAGCAGCTCCGGGACAGAGGGCAATCAGCCCCAGCATTTT.

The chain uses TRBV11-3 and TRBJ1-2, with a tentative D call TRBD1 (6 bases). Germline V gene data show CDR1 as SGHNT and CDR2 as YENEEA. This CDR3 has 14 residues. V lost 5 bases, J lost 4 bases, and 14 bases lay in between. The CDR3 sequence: CASSPLRTAYGYTF. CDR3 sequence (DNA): TGTGCCAGCAGCCCCCTCCGGACAGCCTATGGCTACACCTTC.

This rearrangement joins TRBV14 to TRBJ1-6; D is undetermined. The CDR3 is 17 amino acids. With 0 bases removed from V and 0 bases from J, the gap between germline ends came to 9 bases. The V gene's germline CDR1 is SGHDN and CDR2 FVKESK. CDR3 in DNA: TGTGCCAGCAGCCAAGAGGGGAGAAGCTCCTATAATTCACCCCTCCACTTT. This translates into CASSQEGRSSYNSPLHF.

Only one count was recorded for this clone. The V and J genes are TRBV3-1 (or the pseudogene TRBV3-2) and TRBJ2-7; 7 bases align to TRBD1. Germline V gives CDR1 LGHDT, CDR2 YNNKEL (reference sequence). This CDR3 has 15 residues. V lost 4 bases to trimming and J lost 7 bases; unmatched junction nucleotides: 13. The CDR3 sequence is CASSPETGQLAEQYF. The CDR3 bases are TGTGCCAGCAGCCCAGAGACGGGACAGCTCGCTGAGCAGTACTTC.

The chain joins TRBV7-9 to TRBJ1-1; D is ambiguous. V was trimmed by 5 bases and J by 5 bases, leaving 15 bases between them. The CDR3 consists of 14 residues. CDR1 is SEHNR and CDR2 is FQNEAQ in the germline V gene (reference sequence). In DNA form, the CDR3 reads TGTGCCAGCAGCGGTCAAAGGCGAGGGACTGAAGCTTTCTTT. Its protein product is CASSGQRRGTEAFF.

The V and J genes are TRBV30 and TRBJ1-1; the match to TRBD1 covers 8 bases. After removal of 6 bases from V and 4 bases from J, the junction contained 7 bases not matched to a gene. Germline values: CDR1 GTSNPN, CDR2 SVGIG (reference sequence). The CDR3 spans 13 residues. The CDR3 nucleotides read TGTGCCTGCCCAGGACAGGGCGGCACTGAAGCTTTCTTT. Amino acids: CACPGQGGTEAFF.

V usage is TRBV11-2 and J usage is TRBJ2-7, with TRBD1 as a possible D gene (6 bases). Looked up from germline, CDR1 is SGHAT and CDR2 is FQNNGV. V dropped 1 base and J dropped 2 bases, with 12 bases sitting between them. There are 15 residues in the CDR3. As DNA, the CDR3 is TGTGCCAGCAGCTTAGCGGCAGGGGAAACCTACGAGCAGTACTTC. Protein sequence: CASSLAAGETYEQYF. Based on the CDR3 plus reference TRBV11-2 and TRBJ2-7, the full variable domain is EAGVAQSPRYKIIEKRQSVAFWCNPISGHATLYWYQQILGQGPKLLIQFQNNGVVDDSQLPKDRFSAERLKGVDSTLKIQPAKLEDSAVYLCASSLAAGETYEQYFGPGTRLTVT.

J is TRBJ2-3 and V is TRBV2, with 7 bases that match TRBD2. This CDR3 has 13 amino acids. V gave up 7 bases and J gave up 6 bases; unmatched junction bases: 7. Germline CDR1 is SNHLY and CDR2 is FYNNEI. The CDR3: CASKSGVWDTQYF. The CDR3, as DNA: TGTGCCAGCAAAAGCGGGGTTTGGGATACGCAGTATTTT.

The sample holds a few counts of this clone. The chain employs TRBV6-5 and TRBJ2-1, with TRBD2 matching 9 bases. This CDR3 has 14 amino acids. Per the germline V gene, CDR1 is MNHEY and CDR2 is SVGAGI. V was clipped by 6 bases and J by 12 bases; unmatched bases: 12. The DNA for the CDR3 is TGTGCCAGCAGCTTAGCGGGAGTTAATGAGGGGCAGTTCTTC. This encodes CASSLAGVNEGQFF.

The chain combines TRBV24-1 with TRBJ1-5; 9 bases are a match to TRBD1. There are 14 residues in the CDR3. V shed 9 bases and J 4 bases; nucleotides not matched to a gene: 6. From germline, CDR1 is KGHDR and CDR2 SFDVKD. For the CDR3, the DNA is TGTGCCACCGGGAGGACAGGGGAGAATCAGCCCCAGCATTTT. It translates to CATGRTGENQPQHF.

As DNA, the CDR3 is TGTGCCAGCAGCTTGAATAGCGGCTACGAGCAGTACTTC. As protein: CASSLNSGYEQYF. This chain joins TRBV5-4 and TRBJ2-7, with D perhaps matching TRBD2 (6 bases). The CDR3 spans 13 residues. V lost 1 base, J lost 3 bases, and 8 bases lay in between. Germline loops: CDR1 SGHNT, CDR2 YYREEE (reference sequence).

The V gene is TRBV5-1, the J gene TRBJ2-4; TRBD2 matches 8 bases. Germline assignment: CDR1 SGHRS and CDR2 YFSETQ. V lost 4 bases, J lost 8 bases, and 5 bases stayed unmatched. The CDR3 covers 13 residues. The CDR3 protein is CASSLTGGDIQYF. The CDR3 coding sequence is TGCGCCAGCAGCCTAACCGGGGGGGACATTCAGTACTTC.

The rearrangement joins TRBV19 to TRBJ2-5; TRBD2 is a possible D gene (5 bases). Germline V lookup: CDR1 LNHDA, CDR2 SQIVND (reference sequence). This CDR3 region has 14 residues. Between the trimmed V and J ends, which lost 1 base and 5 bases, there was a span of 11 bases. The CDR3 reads CASSIGLRGETQYF. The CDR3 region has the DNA TGTGCCAGTAGTATAGGACTCCGAGGGGAGACCCAGTACTTC. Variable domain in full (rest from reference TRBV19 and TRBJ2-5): DGGITQSPKYLFRKEGQNVTLSCEQNLNHDAMYWYRQDPGQGLRLIYYSQIVNDFQKGDIAEGYSVSREKKESFPLTVTSAQKNPTAFYLCASSIGLRGETQYFGPGTRLLVL.